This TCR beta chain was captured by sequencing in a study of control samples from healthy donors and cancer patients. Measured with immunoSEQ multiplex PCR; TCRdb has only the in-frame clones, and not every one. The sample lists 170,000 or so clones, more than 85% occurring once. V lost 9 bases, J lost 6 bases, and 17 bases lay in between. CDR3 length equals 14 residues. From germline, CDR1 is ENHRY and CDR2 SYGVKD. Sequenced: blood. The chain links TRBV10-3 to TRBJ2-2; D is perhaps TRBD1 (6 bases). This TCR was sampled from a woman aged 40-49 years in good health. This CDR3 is CAIREKGVAGELFF. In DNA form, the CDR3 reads TGTGCCATAAGGGAAAAGGGGGTCGCCGGGGAGCTGTTTTTT.